The 9 T cell receptor beta chains given below trace back to one sample, sequenced in a study of blood T cell repertoires in COVID-19 (TCRdb year 2020). The library came from the immunoSEQ multiplex PCR assay. Not all clones reach the TCRdb copy of this immuneACCESS table, which keeps in-frame sequences only. Checked studies attribute under half of the gap to unresolved V genes and leave the rest unexplained. Recorded for this sample are roughly 300,000 clones; 65% to 85% of them occurred a single time. The ten most abundant clones make up roughly 1.6% of the sample. Sequencing used peripheral blood. The receptors were sampled from a human donor with COVID-19, enrolled during active disease. The donor label of this sample is uncertain.

The chain links TRBV7-2 to TRBJ1-5; 8 nucleotides agree with TRBD1. Germline V gene data show CDR1 as SGHTA and CDR2 as FQGNSA. The CDR3 spans 16 residues. Trimming cost V 6 bases and J 0 bases; bases outside gene matches: 7. The CDR3 DNA is TGTGCCAGCAGTCATACAGGGGGAGGTAGCAATCAGCCCCAGCATTTT. This encodes CASSHTGGGSNQPQHF.

V is TRBV1 and J is TRBJ2-5; TRBD2 is the table's D call and was not checked against the DNA. TRBV1 is tagged as a pseudogene. This CDR3 is built from 18 residues. The CDR3 bases are TGCACCAGCAGCTACCCCTCGGGACTAGAGGGTAGGTGGGAGACCCAGTACTTC. Encoded protein: CTSSYPSGLEGRWETQYF.

The chain recombines TRBV28 with TRBJ1-5; a weak D match, TRBD1 (6 bases). The CDR3 length is 12 residues. Trimming removed 9 bases at V and 7 bases at J, with 13 bases between. Germline CDR1 reads MDHEN; CDR2 reads SYDVKM. The CDR3 here is CASNTGYQPQHF. CDR3 bases: TGTGCCAGTAATACAGGGTACCAGCCCCAGCATTTT.

This clone was observed a handful of times. The genes are TRBV5-6 and TRBJ1-5, with D hard to call. CDR3 size: 17 residues. Germline CDR1 SGHDT, CDR2 YYEEEE. Deletions cut 0 bases from V and 0 bases from J, with 13 bases between. CDR3 residues: CASSLAVGLHSNQPQHF. CDR3 bases: TGTGCCAGCAGCTTGGCCGTCGGGTTGCATAGCAATCAGCCCCAGCATTTT.

This clone was picked up one time. In nucleotides, the CDR3 is TGTGCCAGCAGCCCCGCCCGGGACAGGGAGATAGCAAATTCACCCCTCCACTTT. Translation: CASSPARDREIANSPLHF. The chain recombines TRBV11-2 with TRBJ1-6; 9 nucleotides match TRBD1. The ends lost 5 bases at V and 7 bases at J; junction bases unmatched: 15. The CDR3 loop spans 18 amino acids. Per germline, CDR1 SGHAT and CDR2 FQNNGV.

The chain uses TRBV29-1 and TRBJ2-5; 11 nucleotides match TRBD2. From germline, CDR1 is SQVTM and CDR2 ANQGSEA. This CDR3 spans 13 amino acids. V was clipped by 7 bases and J by 5 bases; unmatched bases: 6. As DNA, the CDR3 is TGCAGCGCACTAGCGGGAGATCAGGAGACCCAGTACTTC. Protein product: CSALAGDQETQYF.

In this sample, this clone turned up a few times. The rearrangement joins TRBV5-6 to TRBJ1-2; D not resolved. The CDR3 is made up of 12 amino acids. V lost 3 bases, J lost 4 bases, and 7 bases lay in between. Germline V lookup: CDR1 SGHDT, CDR2 YYEEEE. For the CDR3, the DNA is TGTGCCAGCAGCTCACTAGGCTATGGCTACACCTTC. Amino acid sequence: CASSSLGYGYTF.

The sample holds a few counts of this clone. The CDR3 region has the DNA TGTGCCAGCAGCTCTACGTCGACAGGGAGGCCCTATGGCTACACCTTC. This translates into CASSSTSTGRPYGYTF. The genes are TRBV7-9 and TRBJ1-2; 7 positions match TRBD1. Trimming at V came to 4 bases and at J to 4 bases, leaving 12 bases not matched to a gene. Germline CDR1 is SEHNR and CDR2 is FQNEAQ (reference sequence). This CDR3 is 16 amino acids long.

V and J are TRBV28 and TRBJ1-4; D uncertain. The CDR3 contains 16 residues. Germline V gene data show CDR1 as MDHEN and CDR2 as SYDVKM. V was clipped by 4 bases and J by 7 bases, with 19 bases between them. CDR3 sequence reads: CASSWYREAFVEKLFF. In DNA, the CDR3 is TGTGCCAGCAGTTGGTATCGTGAGGCCTTTGTTGAAAAACTGTTTTTT.